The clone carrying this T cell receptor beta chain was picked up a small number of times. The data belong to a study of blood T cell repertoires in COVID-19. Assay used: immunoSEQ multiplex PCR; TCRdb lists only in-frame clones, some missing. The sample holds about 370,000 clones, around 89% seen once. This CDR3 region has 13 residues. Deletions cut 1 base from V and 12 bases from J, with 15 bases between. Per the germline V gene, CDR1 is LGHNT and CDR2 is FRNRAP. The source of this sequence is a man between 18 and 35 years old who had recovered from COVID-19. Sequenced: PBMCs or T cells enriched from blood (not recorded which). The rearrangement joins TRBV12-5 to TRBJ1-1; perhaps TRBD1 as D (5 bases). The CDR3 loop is CASGLETRVIPFF. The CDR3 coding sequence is TGTGCTAGTGGTTTGGAAACCAGGGTGATTCCTTTCTTT.